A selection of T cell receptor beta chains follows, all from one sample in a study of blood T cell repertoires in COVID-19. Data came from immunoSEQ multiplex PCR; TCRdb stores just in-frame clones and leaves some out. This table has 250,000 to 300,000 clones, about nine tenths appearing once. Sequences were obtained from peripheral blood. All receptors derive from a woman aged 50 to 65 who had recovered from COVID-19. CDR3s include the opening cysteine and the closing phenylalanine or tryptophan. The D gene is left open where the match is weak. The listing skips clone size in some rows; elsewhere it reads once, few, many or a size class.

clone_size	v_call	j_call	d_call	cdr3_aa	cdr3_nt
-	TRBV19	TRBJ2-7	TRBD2	CASSRLAGSYEQYF	TGTGCCAGTAGTAGGTTAGCGGGATCCTACGAGCAGTACTTC
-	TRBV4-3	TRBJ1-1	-	CASSQEQGSPEAFF	TGCGCCAGCAGCCAGGAACAGGGTTCTCCTGAAGCTTTCTTT
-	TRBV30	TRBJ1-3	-	CAWSVQGRPGNTIYF	TGTGCCTGGAGTGTCCAGGGGAGACCTGGAAACACCATATATTTT
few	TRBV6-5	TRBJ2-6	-	CASGQSSGANVLTF	TGTGCCAGCGGCCAAAGCTCTGGGGCCAACGTCCTGACTTTC
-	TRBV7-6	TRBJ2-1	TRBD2	CASSFGAGLGGNEQFF	TGTGCCAGCAGCTTTGGGGCGGGACTAGGGGGAAATGAGCAGTTCTTC
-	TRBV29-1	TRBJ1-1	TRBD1	CSVHGTGVRGTEAFF	TGCAGCGTTCATGGGACAGGGGTGCGTGGCACTGAAGCTTTCTTT
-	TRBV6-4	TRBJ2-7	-	CASSDSNPYYEQYF	TGTGCCAGCAGTGACTCGAACCCCTACTACGAGCAGTACTTC
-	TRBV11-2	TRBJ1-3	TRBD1	CASSPRGLGGNTIYF	TGTGCCAGCAGCCCAAGGGGGCTGGGCGGAAACACCATATATTTT
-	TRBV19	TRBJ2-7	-	CASSRKDRFPGEQYF	TGTGCCAGTAGTAGGAAAGACAGATTTCCGGGCGAGCAGTACTTC
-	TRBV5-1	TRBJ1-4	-	CASSLDGSTLATNEKLFF	TGCGCCAGCAGCTTGGACGGTAGCACACTTGCAACTAATGAAAAACTGTTTTTT
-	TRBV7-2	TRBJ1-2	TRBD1	CASSLGTGNNYGYTF	TGTGCCAGCAGCTTGGGGACAGGGAACAACTATGGCTACACCTTC
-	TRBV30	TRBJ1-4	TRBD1	CAWRSTGENEKLFF	TGTGCCTGGAGGTCGACAGGGGAGAATGAAAAACTGTTTTTT
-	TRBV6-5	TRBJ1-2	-	CASSYGAGRLDGYTF	TGTGCCAGCAGTTACGGGGCGGGAAGACTCGATGGCTACACCTTC
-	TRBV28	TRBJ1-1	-	CASSSPGNTEAFF	TGTGCCAGCAGTTCGCCCGGGAACACTGAAGCTTTCTTT
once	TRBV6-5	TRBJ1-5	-	CASSTSQGQPQHF	TGTGCCAGCAGCACCTCCCAGGGTCAGCCCCAGCATTTT
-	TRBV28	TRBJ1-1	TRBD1	CASMTGGRTEAFF	TGTGCCAGCATGACAGGGGGGAGGACTGAAGCTTTCTTT
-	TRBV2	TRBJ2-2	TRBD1	CASSSRTGRGELFF	TGTGCCAGCAGTTCGCGGACAGGCCGCGGGGAGCTGTTTTTT
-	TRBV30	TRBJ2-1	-	CAWRDVGVEQFF	TGTGCCTGGAGGGATGTGGGCGTTGAGCAGTTCTTC
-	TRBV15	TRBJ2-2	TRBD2	CATSPGGGKEAGELFF	TGTGCCACCAGCCCTGGGGGGGGGAAAGAGGCCGGGGAGCTGTTTTTT
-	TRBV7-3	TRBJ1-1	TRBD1	CASSLRAGRGTEAFF	TGTGCCAGCAGCCTCCGCGCGGGCAGGGGGACTGAAGCTTTCTTT
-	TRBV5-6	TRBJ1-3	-	CASSLDSRAGNTIYF	TGTGCCAGCAGCTTGGACAGCCGAGCTGGAAACACCATATATTTT
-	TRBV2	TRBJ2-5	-	CASALGGAGTETQYF	TGTGCCAGCGCCCTAGGAGGGGCAGGGACCGAGACCCAGTACTTC
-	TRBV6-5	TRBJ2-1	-	CASSYGGLSSYNEQFF	TGTGCCAGCAGTTACGGTGGGCTCAGTTCCTACAATGAGCAGTTCTTC
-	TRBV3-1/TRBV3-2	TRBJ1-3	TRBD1	CASSQVLGTGRGGNTIYF	TGTGCCAGCAGCCAAGTTTTGGGGACAGGGCGAGGAGGAAACACCATATATTTT
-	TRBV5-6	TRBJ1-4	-	CASSLVGREVTNEKLFF	TGTGCCAGCAGCTTGGTAGGCAGGGAGGTAACTAATGAAAAACTGTTTTTT
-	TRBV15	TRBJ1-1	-	CATSREGQLEAFF	TGTGCCACCAGCAGAGAGGGGCAGCTTGAAGCTTTCTTT
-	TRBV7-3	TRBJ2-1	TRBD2	CASSLKALLAGGPYEQFF	TGTGCCAGCAGCCTAAAGGCGTTACTAGCGGGGGGGCCTTATGAGCAGTTCTTC
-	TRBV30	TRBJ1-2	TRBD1	CAWGRDSHYGYTF	TGTGCCTGGGGTAGGGACAGTCACTATGGCTACACCTTC
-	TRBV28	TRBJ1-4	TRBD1	CASNSQGVQKLFF	TGTGCCAGCAATAGTCAGGGGGTTCAAAAACTGTTTTTT
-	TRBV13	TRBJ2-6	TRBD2	CASSLAGVPSGANVLTF	TGTGCCAGCAGCTTGGCGGGGGTCCCCTCTGGGGCCAACGTCCTGACTTTC
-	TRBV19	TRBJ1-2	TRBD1	CASSSTGWTLAGYTF	TGTGCCAGTTCTTCGACAGGGTGGACTCTGGCGGGCTACACCTTC
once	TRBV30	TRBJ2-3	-	CAWSVSGTDTQYF	TGTGCCTGGAGTGTCTCTGGCACAGATACGCAGTATTTT
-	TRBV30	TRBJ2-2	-	CAWSNTGTQPGGELFF	TGTGCCTGGAGTAACACCGGGACACAACCGGGGGGGGAGCTGTTTTTT
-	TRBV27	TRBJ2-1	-	CASSNPQTPPRQFF	TGTGCCAGCAGTAATCCCCAGACACCGCCGAGGCAGTTCTTC
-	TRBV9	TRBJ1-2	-	CASSSPFGYTF	TGTGCCAGCAGCTCCCCATTCGGCTACACCTTC
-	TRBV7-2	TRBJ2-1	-	CASSLAGAYNEQFF	TGTGCCAGCAGCTTAGCGGGAGCGTACAATGAGCAGTTCTTC
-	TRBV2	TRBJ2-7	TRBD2	CASRTSGGSYEQYF	TGTGCCAGCAGGACTAGCGGGGGCTCCTACGAGCAGTACTTC
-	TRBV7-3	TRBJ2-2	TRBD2	CASSSPSGGSTGELFF	TGTGCCAGCAGTTCCCCCAGCGGGGGGTCCACCGGGGAGCTGTTTTTT
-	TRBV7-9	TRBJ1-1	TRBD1	CASSPGQYTEAFF	TGTGCCAGCAGCCCGGGACAGTACACTGAAGCTTTCTTT
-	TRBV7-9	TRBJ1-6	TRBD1	CASSYRTGGASMSPLHF	TGTGCCAGCAGCTACCGGACAGGGGGCGCATCTATGTCACCCCTCCACTTT
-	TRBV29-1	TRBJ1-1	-	CSVESGGGTEAFF	TGCAGCGTTGAAAGCGGTGGGGGGACTGAAGCTTTCTTT
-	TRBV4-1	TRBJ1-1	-	CASSQAPNRAFNTEAFF	TGCGCCAGCAGCCAAGCCCCTAACAGAGCTTTTAACACTGAAGCTTTCTTT
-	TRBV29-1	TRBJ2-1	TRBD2	CSVEGLANNEQFF	TGCAGCGTTGAAGGACTAGCGAACAATGAGCAGTTCTTC
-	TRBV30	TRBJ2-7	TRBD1	CAGQGSSYEQYF	TGTGCCGGACAGGGTAGCTCCTACGAGCAGTACTTC